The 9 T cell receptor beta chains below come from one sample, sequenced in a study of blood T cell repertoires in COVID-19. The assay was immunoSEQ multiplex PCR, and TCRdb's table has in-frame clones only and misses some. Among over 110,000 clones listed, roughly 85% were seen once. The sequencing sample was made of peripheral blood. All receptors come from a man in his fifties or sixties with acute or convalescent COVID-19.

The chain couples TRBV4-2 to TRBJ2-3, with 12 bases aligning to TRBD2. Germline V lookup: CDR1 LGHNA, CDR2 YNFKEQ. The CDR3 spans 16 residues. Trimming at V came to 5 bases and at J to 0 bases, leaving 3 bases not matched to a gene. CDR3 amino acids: CASSGGTSGSTDTQYF. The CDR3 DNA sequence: TGTGCCAGCAGCGGTGGGACTAGCGGGAGCACAGATACGCAGTATTTT.

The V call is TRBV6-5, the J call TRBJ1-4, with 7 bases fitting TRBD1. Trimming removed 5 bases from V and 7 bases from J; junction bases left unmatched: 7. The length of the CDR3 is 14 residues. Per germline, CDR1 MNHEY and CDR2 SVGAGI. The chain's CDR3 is CASSPDRDGEKLFF. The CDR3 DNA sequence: TGTGCCAGCAGTCCAGACAGGGATGGTGAAAAACTGTTTTTT.

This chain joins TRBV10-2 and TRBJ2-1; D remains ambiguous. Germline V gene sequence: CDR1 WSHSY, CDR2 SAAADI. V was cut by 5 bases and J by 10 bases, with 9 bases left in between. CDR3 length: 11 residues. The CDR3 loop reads CASSQAQEQFF. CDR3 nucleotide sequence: TGCGCCAGCAGTCAAGCACAGGAGCAGTTCTTC.

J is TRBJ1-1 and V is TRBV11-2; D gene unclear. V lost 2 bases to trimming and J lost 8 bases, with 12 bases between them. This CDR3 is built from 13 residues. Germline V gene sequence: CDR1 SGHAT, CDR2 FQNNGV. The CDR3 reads CASSLITLSEAFF. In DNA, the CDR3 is TGTGCCAGCAGCTTAATCACCCTATCAGAAGCTTTCTTT.

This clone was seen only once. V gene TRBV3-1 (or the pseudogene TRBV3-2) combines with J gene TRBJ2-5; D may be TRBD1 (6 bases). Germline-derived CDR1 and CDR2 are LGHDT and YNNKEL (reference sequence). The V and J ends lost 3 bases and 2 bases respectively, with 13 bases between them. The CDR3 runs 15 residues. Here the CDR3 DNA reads TGTGCCAGCAGCCACAAGCGACAGGTACAAGAGACCCAGTACTTC. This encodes CASSHKRQVQETQYF.

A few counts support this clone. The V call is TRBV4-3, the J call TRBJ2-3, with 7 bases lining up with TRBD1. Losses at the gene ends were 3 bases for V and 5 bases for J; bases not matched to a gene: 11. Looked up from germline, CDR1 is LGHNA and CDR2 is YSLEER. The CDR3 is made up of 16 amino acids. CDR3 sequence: CASSHELVAGGDTQYF. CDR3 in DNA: TGCGCCAGCAGCCACGAACTAGTCGCAGGGGGAGATACGCAGTATTTT.

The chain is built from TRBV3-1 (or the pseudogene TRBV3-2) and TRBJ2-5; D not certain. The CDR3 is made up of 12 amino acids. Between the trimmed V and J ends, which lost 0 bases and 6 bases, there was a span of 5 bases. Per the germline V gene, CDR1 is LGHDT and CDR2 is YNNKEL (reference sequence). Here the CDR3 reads CASSQDKKTQYF. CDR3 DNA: TGTGCCAGCAGCCAAGATAAAAAGACCCAGTACTTC.

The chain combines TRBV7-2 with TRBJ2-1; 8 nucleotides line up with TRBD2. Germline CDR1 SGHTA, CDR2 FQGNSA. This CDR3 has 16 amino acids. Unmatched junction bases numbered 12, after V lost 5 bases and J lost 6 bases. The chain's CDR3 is CASSARRPGGFNEQFF. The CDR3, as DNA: TGTGCCAGCAGCGCACGGAGACCGGGAGGGTTCAATGAGCAGTTCTTC.

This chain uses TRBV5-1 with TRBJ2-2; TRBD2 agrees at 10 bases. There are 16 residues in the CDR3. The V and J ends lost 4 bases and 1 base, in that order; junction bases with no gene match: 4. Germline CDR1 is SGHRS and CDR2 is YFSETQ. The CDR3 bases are TGCGCCAGCAGCCCAATAGCGGGGGGGAACACCGGGGAGCTGTTTTTT. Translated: CASSPIAGGNTGELFF.